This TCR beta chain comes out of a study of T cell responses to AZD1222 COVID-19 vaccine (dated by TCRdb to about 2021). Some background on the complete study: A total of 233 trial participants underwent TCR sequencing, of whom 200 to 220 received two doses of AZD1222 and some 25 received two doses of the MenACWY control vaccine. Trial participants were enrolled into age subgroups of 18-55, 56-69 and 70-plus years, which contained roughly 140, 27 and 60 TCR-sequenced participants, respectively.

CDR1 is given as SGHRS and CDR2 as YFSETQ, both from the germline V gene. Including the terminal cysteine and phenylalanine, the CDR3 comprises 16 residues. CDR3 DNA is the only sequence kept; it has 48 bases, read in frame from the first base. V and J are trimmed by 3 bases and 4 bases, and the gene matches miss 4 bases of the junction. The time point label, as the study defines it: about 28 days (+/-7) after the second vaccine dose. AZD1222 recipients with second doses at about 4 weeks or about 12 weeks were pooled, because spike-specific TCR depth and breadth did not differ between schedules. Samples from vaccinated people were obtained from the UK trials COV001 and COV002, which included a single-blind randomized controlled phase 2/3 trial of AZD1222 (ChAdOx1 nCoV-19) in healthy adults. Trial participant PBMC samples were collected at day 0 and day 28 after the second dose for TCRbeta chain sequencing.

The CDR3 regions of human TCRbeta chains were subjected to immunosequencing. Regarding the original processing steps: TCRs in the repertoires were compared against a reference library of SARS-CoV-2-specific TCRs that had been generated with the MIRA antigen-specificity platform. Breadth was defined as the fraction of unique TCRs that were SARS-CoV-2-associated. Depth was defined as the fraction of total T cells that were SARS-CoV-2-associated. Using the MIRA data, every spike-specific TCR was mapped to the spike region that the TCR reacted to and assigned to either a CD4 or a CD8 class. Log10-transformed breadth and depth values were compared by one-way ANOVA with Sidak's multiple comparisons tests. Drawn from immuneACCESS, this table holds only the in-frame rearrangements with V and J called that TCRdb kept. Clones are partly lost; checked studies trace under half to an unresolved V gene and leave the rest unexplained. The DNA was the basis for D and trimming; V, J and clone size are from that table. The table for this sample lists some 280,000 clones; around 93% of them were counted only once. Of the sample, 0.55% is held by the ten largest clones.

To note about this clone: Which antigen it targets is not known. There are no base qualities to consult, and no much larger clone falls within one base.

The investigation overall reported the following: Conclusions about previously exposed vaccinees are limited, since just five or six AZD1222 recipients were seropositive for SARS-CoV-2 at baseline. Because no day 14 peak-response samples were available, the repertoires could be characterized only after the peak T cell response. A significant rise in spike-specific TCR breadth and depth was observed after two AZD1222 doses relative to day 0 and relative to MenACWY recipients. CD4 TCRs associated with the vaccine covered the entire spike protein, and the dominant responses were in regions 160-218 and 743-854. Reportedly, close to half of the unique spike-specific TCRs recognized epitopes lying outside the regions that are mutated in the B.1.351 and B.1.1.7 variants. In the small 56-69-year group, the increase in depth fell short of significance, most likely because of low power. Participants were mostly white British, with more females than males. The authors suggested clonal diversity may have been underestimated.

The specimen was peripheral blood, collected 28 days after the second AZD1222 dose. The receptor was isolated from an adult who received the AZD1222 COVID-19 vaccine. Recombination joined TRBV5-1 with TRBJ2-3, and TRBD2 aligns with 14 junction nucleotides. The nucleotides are TGCGCCAGCAGCTCCGGACTAGCGGGAGGTGCAGATACGCAGTATTTT. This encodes CASSSGLAGGADTQYF.